The 3 T cell receptor beta chains in this list originate from one sample, sequenced in a study of T cell responses to AZD1222 COVID-19 vaccine. The assay was immunoSEQ multiplex PCR, and TCRdb's table has in-frame clones only and misses some. This sample has tens of thousands of clones, with around 90% found just once. The sequences come from peripheral blood, collected 28 days after the second AZD1222 dose. All receptors come from an adult who received the AZD1222 COVID-19 vaccine.

V and J are TRBV27 and TRBJ2-6; TRBD1 agrees at 9 bases. With V trimmed by 5 bases and J by 4 bases, 6 bases remained unmatched. Per germline, CDR1 MNHEY and CDR2 SMNVEV (reference sequence). This CDR3 spans 16 amino acids. The CDR3 sequence: CASSPGQGTGANVLTF. In nucleotides, the CDR3 is TGTGCCAGCAGTCCGGGACAGGGAACCGGGGCCAACGTCCTGACTTTC.

This rearrangement joins TRBV7-8 to TRBJ1-5; 9 bases line up with TRBD1. Germline V lookup: CDR1 SGHVS, CDR2 FQNEAQ. CDR3 size: 15 residues. The V and J ends lost 3 bases and 3 bases, in that order; junction bases with no gene match: 3. CDR3 residues: CASSFRTGDNQPQHF. CDR3 nucleotide sequence: TGTGCCAGCAGCTTCCGGACAGGGGACAATCAGCCCCAGCATTTT.

The chain combines TRBV7-3 with TRBJ2-2; D is unresolved. Germline V CDR1 and CDR2: SGHTA, FQGTGA. The CDR3 runs 14 residues. Trimming stripped 9 bases from V and 0 bases from J, with 11 bases between. This CDR3 is CASEKHPNTGELFF. The CDR3 DNA sequence: TGTGCCAGTGAAAAACACCCGAACACCGGGGAGCTGTTTTTT.